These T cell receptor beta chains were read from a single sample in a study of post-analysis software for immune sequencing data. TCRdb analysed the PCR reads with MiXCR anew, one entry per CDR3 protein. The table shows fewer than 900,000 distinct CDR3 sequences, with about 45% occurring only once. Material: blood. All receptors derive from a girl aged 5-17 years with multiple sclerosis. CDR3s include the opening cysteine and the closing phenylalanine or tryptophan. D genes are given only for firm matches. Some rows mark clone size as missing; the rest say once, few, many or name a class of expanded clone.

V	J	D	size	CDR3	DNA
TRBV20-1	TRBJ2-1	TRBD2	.	CSADPGTSGYNEQFF	TGCAGTGCCGATCCGGGGACTAGCGGTTACAATGAGCAGTTCTTC
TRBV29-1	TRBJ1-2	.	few	CSVTVAGNYGYTF	TGCAGCGTGACCGTTGCGGGTAACTATGGCTACACCTTC
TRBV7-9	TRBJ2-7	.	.	CATSPGLVGYEQYF	TGTGCCACCTCCCCCGGTCTGGTCGGATACGAGCAGTACTTC
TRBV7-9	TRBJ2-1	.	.	CASSPGWTGSYNEQFF	TGTGCCAGCAGCCCCGGGTGGACTGGCTCCTACAATGAGCAGTTCTTC
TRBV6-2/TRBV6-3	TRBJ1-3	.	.	CASSYDGAVSGNTIYF	TGTGCCAGCAGTTACGACGGAGCAGTCTCTGGAAACACCATATATTTT
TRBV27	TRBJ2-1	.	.	CASRGPLSYNEQFF	TGTGCCAGTCGGGGACCCCTCTCCTACAATGAGCAGTTCTTC
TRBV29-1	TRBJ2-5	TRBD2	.	CSAGPTGGEETQYF	TGCAGCGCCGGGCCAACCGGGGGGGAAGAGACCCAGTACTTC
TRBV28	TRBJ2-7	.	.	CASSRGGPPYEQYF	TGTGCCAGCTCTAGGGGGGGACCTCCCTACGAGCAGTACTTC
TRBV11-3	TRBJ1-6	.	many	CASSFHNSPLHF	TGTGCCAGCAGCTTCCATAATTCACCCCTCCACTTT
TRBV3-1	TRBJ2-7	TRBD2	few	CASSQSGLAHYEQYF	TGTGCCAGCAGCCAATCGGGACTAGCACATTACGAGCAGTACTTC